The 17 T cell receptor beta chains below all came from one sample that was sequenced in a study of blood T cell repertoires in COVID-19. Clones were read by immunoSEQ multiplex PCR, and TCRdb kept only the in-frame ones, dropping some. This table has approximately 440,000 clones, about nine tenths appearing once. The source material was PBMCs or T cells enriched from blood (not recorded which). The receptors stem from a young man who had recovered from COVID-19.

The gene calls are TRBV2 and TRBJ2-2; 7 bases are a match to TRBD1. The CDR3 contains 13 residues. V shed 5 bases, J shed 5 bases, and the junction held 2 bases outside the gene matches. Germline assignment: CDR1 SNHLY and CDR2 FYNNEI. As DNA, the CDR3 is TGTGCCAGCAGTTACAGGGGAACCGGGGAGCTGTTTTTT. Residues: CASSYRGTGELFF.

The V call is TRBV6-2 or TRBV6-3, the J call TRBJ1-1; maybe TRBD1 (5 bases). This CDR3 has 15 amino acids. The germline V and J ends were trimmed by 2 bases and 4 bases, with 14 bases remaining between them. Per germline, CDR1 MNHEY and CDR2 SVGEGT. The CDR3 DNA is TGTGCCAGCAGTTACCTACCAGGGTTGAGCACTGAAGCTTTCTTT. It translates to CASSYLPGLSTEAFF.

The genes are TRBV6-5 and TRBJ1-1; 7 bases map to TRBD1. V shed 7 bases and J 6 bases; nucleotides not matched to a gene: 8. The V gene's germline CDR1 is MNHEY and CDR2 SVGAGI. There are 13 residues in the CDR3. The CDR3 reads CASTRTGDSEAFF. In DNA, the CDR3 is TGTGCCAGCACCAGAACAGGGGACTCTGAAGCTTTCTTT.

The CDR3 DNA reads as TGTGCCAGCACTAGGAGGCTAGTCAATCAGCCCCAGCATTTT. It yields the protein CASTRRLVNQPQHF. This chain joins TRBV2 and TRBJ1-5; D call uncertain. Per the germline V gene, CDR1 is SNHLY and CDR2 is FYNNEI. Trimming removed 7 bases at V and 3 bases at J, with 13 bases between. This CDR3 comprises 14 residues. Together with reference TRBV2 and TRBJ1-5, the CDR3 gives the full variable domain: EPEVTQTPSHQVTQMGQEVILRCVPISNHLYFYWYRQILGQKVEFLVSFYNNEISEKSEIFDDQFSVERPDGSNFTLKIRSTKLEDSAMYFCASTRRLVNQPQHFGDGTRLSIL.

This clone was detected only a few times. One end of the junction fails to match germline, which may point to a read error. The V and J genes are TRBV5-8 and TRBJ1-2, with no clear D. CDR1 and CDR2 from the germline V gene are SGHTS and YDEGEE. The CDR3 loop spans 10 amino acids. The CDR3 spells CASSFSQTDF. The CDR3 coding sequence is TGTGCCAGCAGCTTTAGTCAGACTGACTTC.

V gene TRBV4-1 combines with J gene TRBJ2-7, with 8 nucleotides matching TRBD1. The J segment lost 5 bases and the V segment lost 2 bases, leaving 11 bases of the junction unmatched. The germline V gene encodes CDR1 MGHRA and CDR2 YSYEKL. The CDR3 runs to 16 residues. The CDR3 here is CASSQQQTGVLDEQYF. The CDR3, as DNA: TGCGCCAGCAGCCAACAACAGACAGGGGTATTGGACGAGCAGTACTTC.

This chain connects TRBV14 to TRBJ2-1, with 9 bases that match TRBD1. V shed 1 base and J 9 bases; nucleotides not matched to a gene: 7. Germline CDR1 reads SGHDN; CDR2 reads FVKESK. CDR3 length: 15 amino acids. The CDR3: CASSQVGTGSGEQFF. CDR3 sequence (DNA): TGTGCCAGCAGCCAAGTAGGGACAGGGTCTGGTGAGCAGTTCTTC.

This chain links TRBV11-2 with TRBJ2-7, with 8 bases that match TRBD1. V lost 4 bases, J lost 5 bases, and 13 bases stayed unmatched. Germline values: CDR1 SGHAT, CDR2 FQNNGV. The CDR3 extends over 16 amino acids. The CDR3 sequence: CASSYRPPGQGDEQYF. DNA of the CDR3: TGTGCCAGCAGCTACCGCCCCCCAGGACAGGGAGACGAGCAGTACTTC.

The chain is built from TRBV19 and TRBJ2-5; the match to TRBD2 covers 8 bases. This CDR3 has 16 residues. The germline V gene has CDR1 LNHDA and CDR2 SQIVND (reference sequence). The junction had 13 bases not matched to a gene; V was cut back by 5 bases and J by 5 bases. CDR3 in amino acids: CASSPGRREGRETQYF. The DNA of the CDR3 is TGTGCCAGTAGTCCGGGACGCCGGGAGGGCCGGGAGACCCAGTACTTC.

V is TRBV15 and J is TRBJ2-3; TRBD2 aligns across 8 bases. The trim removed 3 bases at V and 6 bases at J, leaving 8 bases unmatched. The CDR3 is 15 residues long. Germline CDR1 is LNHNV and CDR2 is YYDKDF (reference sequence). Here the CDR3 reads CATSRSGSRMDTQYF. The CDR3 nucleotides are TGTGCCACCAGCAGGAGCGGGAGCAGGATGGATACGCAGTATTTT.

The V and J genes are TRBV5-1 and TRBJ1-2, with 9 nucleotides matching TRBD1. The CDR3 has 15 amino acids. The V segment lost 3 bases and the J segment 4 bases; nucleotides outside the gene matches: 7. Per germline, CDR1 SGHRS and CDR2 YFSETQ. The CDR3 DNA sequence: TGCGCCAGCAGCTCTCTGGACAGGGGAGGCTATGGCTACACCTTC. Protein sequence: CASSSLDRGGYGYTF.

The chain links TRBV24-1 to TRBJ2-2, with 8 nucleotides matching TRBD2. The CDR3 spans 18 residues. Germline assignment: CDR1 KGHDR and CDR2 SFDVKD. J was trimmed by 6 bases and V by 4 bases; bases with no gene match: 15. This CDR3 is CATSDTPGGLDGAGELFF. CDR3 in DNA: TGTGCCACCAGTGACACACCTGGGGGACTAGACGGTGCCGGGGAGCTGTTTTTT.

The DNA for the CDR3 is TGCGCCAGTCACACCGGGACTAGTGAAGAGACCCAGTACTTC. Translated: CASHTGTSEETQYF. The rearrangement links TRBV5-1 to TRBJ2-5; 8 bases line up with TRBD2. The germline CDR1 and CDR2 sequences are SGHRS and YFSETQ. V trimming: 8 bases; J trimming: 3 bases; junction bases outside the gene matches: 9. This CDR3 spans 14 amino acids. Drawing the rest from reference TRBV5-1 and TRBJ2-5, the complete variable domain is KAGVTQTPRYLIKTRGQQVTLSCSPISGHRSVSWYQQTPGQGLQFLFEYFSETQRNKGNFPGRFSGRQFSNSRSEMNVSTLELGDSALYLCASHTGTSEETQYFGPGTRLLVL.

V gene TRBV5-8 combines with J gene TRBJ1-2; no clear D. Trimming cost V 1 base and J 1 base, with 11 bases left between them. The CDR3 has 15 residues. CDR1 is SGHTS, CDR2 YDEGEE, per germline. The CDR3 loop is CASSLSGIGNYGYTF. Here the CDR3 DNA reads TGTGCCAGCAGCTTGAGCGGGATCGGTAACTATGGCTACACCTTC.

The chain has TRBV25-1 and TRBJ2-1; 8 bases match TRBD1. The CDR3 is 16 residues long. Germline V CDR1 and CDR2: MGHDK, SYGVNS. V lost 5 bases, J lost 1 base, and 7 bases stayed unmatched. CDR3 nucleotide sequence: TGTGCCAGCAGTTGGGACGGACAGGGATCCTACAATGAGCAGTTCTTC. This sequence encodes CASSWDGQGSYNEQFF. The full variable domain, in which reference TRBV25-1 and TRBJ2-1 provide the parts outside the CDR3, is EADIYQTPRYLVIGTGKKITLECSQTMGHDKMYWYQQDPGMELHLIHYSYGVNSTEKGDLSSESTVSRIRTEHFPLTLESARPSHTSQYLCASSWDGQGSYNEQFFGPGTRLTVL.

The V and J genes are TRBV27 and TRBJ1-5, with D possibly being TRBD1 (6 bases). Trimming took off 8 bases at V and 7 bases at J, with 12 bases between the two ends. This CDR3 has 12 amino acids. The germline V gene encodes CDR1 MNHEY and CDR2 SMNVEV (reference sequence). The CDR3: CASGRGLQPQHF. The CDR3 DNA follows: TGTGCCAGCGGCAGGGGTCTCCAGCCCCAGCATTTT.

There are a few counts of this clone. The chain couples TRBV27 to TRBJ2-7; D might be TRBD1 (5 bases). The CDR3 runs to 13 residues. The V end lost 7 bases, the J end lost 1 base, and 11 bases lay between the germline ends. Germline V gives CDR1 MNHEY, CDR2 SMNVEV (reference sequence). CDR3 sequence (DNA): TGTGCCAGCAAAGGGGCCCTGTCCTACGAGCAGTACTTC. Translated: CASKGALSYEQYF.